The sequence of this T cell receptor (beta chain) was determined in a study of blood T cell repertoires in COVID-19 (dated by TCRdb to about 2020). Context from the whole study: The collaborator samples originated in the United States, Italy and Spain and spanned the acute and convalescent phases of COVID-19. The sample metadata nearly always contained a de-identified subject ID, COVID-19 status, age in years and sex. Samples were obtained from the ongoing ImmuneRACE study (first 160 participants) and from some 1,300 subjects provided by 6 global collaborators. Where available, HLA class I and class II types were obtained from metadata supplied by the sample provider rather than from assay-based typing. A freely available public database, intended as a resource for researchers studying the immune response to SARS-CoV-2, is where the repertoires were released. The prospective study material was composed of cDNA or gDNA derived from T cells, B-cell-depleted T cells, or PBMCs. The dataset comprised deeply sampled blood TCRbeta repertoires from subjects exposed to, actively infected with, or recovered from COVID-19.

Turning to this clone: The antigen it recognizes is unknown. The input lacks base qualities; no much larger clone sits a single base away.

TCRbeta CDR3 regions were amplified from genomic DNA by means of the immunoSEQ Assay, a bias-controlled multiplex PCR. For the original study's pipeline: Nucleated cell counts per sample were estimated from amplification of reference gene primers within the assay. Sequence reads were collapsed and filtered to measure the absolute abundance of every unique TCRbeta CDR3 rearrangement. Productive Simpson clonality was computed per sample as the square root of Simpson's diversity index over productive rearrangements. TCRdb re-hosts the immuneACCESS table, in-frame sequences only. Its copies lack some clones; in the studies checked, an unresolved V gene accounts for under half of them, and the cause for the rest is not known. V and J calls and clone size are copied from that table; D and trimming were computed from the DNA. The sample table holds roughly 300,000 clones, of which about 90% were seen once. The leading ten clones occupy roughly 0.94% of the sample.

Participants in the prospective study were aged 18 to 89 years, lived in about two dozen United States geographic areas, and enrolled through a virtual design. In the prospective study, cohorts were assigned on the basis of participant-reported clinical history obtained from a screening survey and a study questionnaire. Recovered participants in ImmuneRACE Cohort 3 were defined as having two consecutive negative NP/OP PCR tests, clearance from a healthcare professional, or resolution of symptoms. In the prospective study, whole blood, serum and a nasopharyngeal or oropharyngeal swab were collected from each participant by mobile phlebotomists. Over a roughly 2-month period, participants in the prospective study had the option of providing additional blood draws and questionnaires. Before DNA extraction, prospective study blood samples were shipped either frozen or at room temperature. The research as a whole found: Clinical and demographic metadata were provided uncurated, with the amount varying by source and participant.

Sample: PBMCs or T cells enriched from blood (not recorded which). This TCR came from a woman younger than 45 who had recovered from COVID-19.

DNA sequence: TGTGCCAGCAGTTCTACAGGGGGCGTGGGCAATCAGCCCCAGCATTTT. Its coded protein is CASSSTGGVGNQPQHF. The chain uses TRBV27 and TRBJ1-5, with 9 bases matching TRBD1. The CDR3 spans 16 residues, from the cysteine through the phenylalanine. The CDR3 DNA has 48 bases and is translated from base 1. CDR1 is given as MNHEY and CDR2 as SMNVEV, both from the germline V gene (reference sequence). At the junction V is shortened by 4 bases and J by 2 bases; bases outside the gene matches: 6.